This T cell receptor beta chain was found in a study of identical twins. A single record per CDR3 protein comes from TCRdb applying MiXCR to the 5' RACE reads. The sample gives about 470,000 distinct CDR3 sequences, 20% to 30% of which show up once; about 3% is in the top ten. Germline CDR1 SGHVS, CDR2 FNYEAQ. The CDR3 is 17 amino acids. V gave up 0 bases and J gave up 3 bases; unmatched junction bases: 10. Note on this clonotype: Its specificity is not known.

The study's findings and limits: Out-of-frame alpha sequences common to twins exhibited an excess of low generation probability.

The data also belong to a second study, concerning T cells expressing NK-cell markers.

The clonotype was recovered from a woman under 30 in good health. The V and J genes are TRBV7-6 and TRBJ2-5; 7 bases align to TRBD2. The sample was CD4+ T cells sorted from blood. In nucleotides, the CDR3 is TGTGCCAGCAGCTTAGCCGGGACTACCACAATAAAAGAGACCCAGTACTTC. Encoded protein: CASSLAGTTTIKETQYF. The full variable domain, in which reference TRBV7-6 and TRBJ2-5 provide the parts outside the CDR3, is GAGVSQSPRYKVTKRGQDVALRCDPISGHVSLYWYRQALGQGPEFLTYFNYEAQQDKSGLPNDRFSAERPEGSISTLTIQRTEQRDSAMYRCASSLAGTTTIKETQYFGPGTRLLVL.